Each of the 29 T cell receptor beta chains below was sequenced from the same sample in a study of cytomegalovirus exposure and HLA in healthy donors. With 60 Vbeta and 13 Jbeta primers, the PCR was carried out. Generated by immunoSEQ multiplex PCR, the TCRdb table keeps only in-frame clones and is missing some. This table has 100,000 to 150,000 clones, 70% to 85% appearing once. Source material: PBMCs. The receptors derive from a man aged 40-49 years in good health and CMV-seropositive.

This clone was observed a single time. The chain combines TRBV5-1 with TRBJ2-1; D is possibly TRBD1 (7 bases). The germline V gene encodes CDR1 SGHRS and CDR2 YFSETQ. The germline V and J ends were trimmed by 4 bases and 3 bases, with 14 bases remaining between them. The CDR3 loop spans 15 amino acids. The CDR3 loop reads CASSNGQGGYNEQFF. CDR3 nucleotides: TGCGCCAGCAGCAACGGGCAGGGGGGCTACAATGAGCAGTTCTTC.

The chain combines TRBV4-2 with TRBJ2-3; D might be TRBD1 (7 bases). This CDR3 is built from 17 residues. Deletions cut 0 bases from V and 4 bases from J, with 17 bases between. Germline CDR1 and CDR2: LGHNA and YNFKEQ. The CDR3 region is CASSQDLRAGGPDTQYF. The DNA for the CDR3 is TGTGCCAGCAGCCAAGATCTTAGGGCAGGGGGGCCAGATACGCAGTATTTT.

This clone showed up just a few times. The chain is built from TRBV19 and TRBJ2-1; TRBD2 agrees at 8 bases. This CDR3 spans 15 amino acids. Germline CDR1 and CDR2: LNHDA and SQIVND (reference sequence). V lost 4 bases to trimming and J lost 10 bases; unmatched junction nucleotides: 12. CDR3 nucleotide sequence: TGTGCCAGTAGTAGCCGAGGGACTAGGGAGGGGGAGCAGTTCTTC. As protein: CASSSRGTREGEQFF.

V gene TRBV30 combines with J gene TRBJ2-3; 9 bases map to TRBD2. There are 16 residues in the CDR3. V was clipped by 0 bases and J by 1 base; unmatched bases: 5. The germline CDR1 and CDR2 sequences are GTSNPN and SVGIG (reference sequence). This chain's CDR3 is CAWSVQAGGRTDTQYF. In DNA form, the CDR3 reads TGTGCCTGGAGTGTACAGGCGGGGGGGCGCACAGATACGCAGTATTTT.

V is TRBV6-1 and J is TRBJ1-1; 7 bases map to TRBD1. Germline CDR1 is MNHNS and CDR2 is SASEGT. V dropped 2 bases and J dropped 2; count of bases not matched to a gene: 5. This CDR3 is built from 15 residues. CDR3 sequence reads: CASSERGQRNTEAFF. The DNA for the CDR3 is TGTGCCAGCAGTGAACGGGGACAGCGAAACACTGAAGCTTTCTTT.

The J gene is TRBJ1-2, the V gene TRBV5-1; D ambiguous. The CDR3 is 14 residues long. Trimming stripped 0 bases from V and 3 bases from J, with 9 bases between. Germline V gene lookup returns CDR1 SGHRS and CDR2 YFSETQ. CDR3 region: CASSLALGDYGYTF. The CDR3 nucleotides are TGCGCCAGCAGCTTGGCCCTCGGGGACTATGGCTACACCTTC.

This sequence joins TRBV10-3 and TRBJ2-3; D may be TRBD2 (5 bases). Trimming took 10 bases from V and 0 from J, leaving 17 bases between them. The CDR3 contains 15 residues. Germline V CDR1 and CDR2: ENHRY, SYGVKD. The CDR3 DNA follows: TGTGCCACGGTTAGCGAGGTTCCCAGCACAGATACGCAGTATTTT. As protein: CATVSEVPSTDTQYF.

This clone showed up just a few times. This chain links TRBV7-3 with TRBJ2-5; D perhaps matches TRBD1 (5 bases). The CDR3 runs 16 residues. Trimming cost V 4 bases and J 2 bases, with 17 bases left between them. Germline V lookup: CDR1 SGHTA, CDR2 FQGTGA. The CDR3 loop reads CASSSRTGEDQETQYF. CDR3 in DNA: TGTGCCAGCAGCTCCCGTACAGGAGAGGATCAAGAGACCCAGTACTTC.

J is TRBJ2-3 and V is TRBV28; D call uncertain. The V and J ends lost 5 bases and 8 bases respectively, with 11 bases between them. The CDR3 has 12 residues. Germline V lookup: CDR1 MDHEN, CDR2 SYDVKM. The CDR3 loop is CASSVTELTQYF. CDR3 nucleotide sequence: TGTGCCAGCAGTGTTACAGAGCTTACGCAGTATTTT.

This sequence joins TRBV6-4 and TRBJ2-2; 8 nucleotides agree with TRBD2. Unmatched junction bases numbered 3, after V lost 4 bases and J lost 2 bases. The V gene's germline CDR1 is MRHNA and CDR2 SNTAGT. This CDR3 region has 15 residues. The CDR3 loop is CASSVLAGNTGELFF. The CDR3 DNA reads TGTGCCAGCAGTGTATTAGCGGGAAACACCGGGGAGCTGTTTTTT.

The chain is built from TRBV7-8 and TRBJ1-2, with D unresolved. Germline V lookup: CDR1 SGHVS, CDR2 FQNEAQ. The CDR3 runs 14 residues. V was trimmed by 1 base and J by 9 bases, leaving 15 bases between them. The CDR3 nucleotides read TGTGCCAGCAGCTTAGAGAACAGTTATGGCCGCTACACCTTC. Amino acid sequence: CASSLENSYGRYTF. The whole variable domain, remainder taken from reference TRBV7-8 and TRBJ1-2, is GAGVSQSPRYKVAKRGQDVALRCDPISGHVSLFWYQQALGQGPEFLTYFQNEAQLDKSGLPSDRFFAERPEGSVSTLKIQRTQQEDSAVYLCASSLENSYGRYTFGSGTRLTVV.

The rearrangement joins TRBV11-2 to TRBJ1-4, with 8 bases aligning to TRBD1. After removal of 6 bases from V and 6 bases from J, the junction contained 9 bases not matched to a gene. The CDR3 is 15 residues long. Germline CDR1 SGHAT, CDR2 FQNNGV. The CDR3 sequence is CASSRGQGADEKLFF. The CDR3 DNA sequence: TGTGCCAGCAGTCGCGGACAGGGAGCGGATGAAAAACTGTTTTTT.

The V and J genes are TRBV28 and TRBJ1-1; 8 positions match TRBD1. This CDR3 spans 14 amino acids. With 5 bases clipped from V and 2 bases from J, the junction kept 4 bases outside the gene matches. Looked up from germline, CDR1 is MDHEN and CDR2 is SYDVKM. The CDR3 DNA is TGTGCCAGCAGTCGGACAGGGAAAAACACTGAAGCTTTCTTT. It yields the protein CASSRTGKNTEAFF.

V is TRBV5-1 and J is TRBJ2-7, with TRBD1 identical over 8 bases. Trimming at V came to 7 bases and at J to 0 bases, leaving 0 bases not matched to a gene. The CDR3 extends over 12 amino acids. Per germline, CDR1 SGHRS and CDR2 YFSETQ. This chain's CDR3 is CASGQGSYEQYF. The DNA of the CDR3 is TGCGCCAGCGGACAGGGCTCCTACGAGCAGTACTTC.

This rearrangement joins TRBV12-5 to TRBJ2-3; 12 bases map to TRBD2. The CDR3 is made up of 17 amino acids. Germline V gives CDR1 LGHNT, CDR2 FRNRAP. Trimming took 4 bases from V and 3 from J; bases not matched to a gene: 8. The CDR3 DNA is TGTGCTAGTGGTTCCCCTAGCGGGGGGGCCAGGACAGATACGCAGTATTTT. It specifies CASGSPSGGARTDTQYF.

The V and J genes are TRBV15 and TRBJ2-5; 7 nucleotides match TRBD2. The V gene's germline CDR1 is LNHNV and CDR2 YYDKDF (reference sequence). The trim removed 3 bases at V and 0 bases at J, leaving 10 bases unmatched. The CDR3 sequence is 17 residues long. The CDR3 reads CATSSLLASGYQETQYF. The CDR3 DNA is TGTGCCACCAGCAGCTTGTTGGCTAGCGGATACCAAGAGACCCAGTACTTC.

V usage is TRBV27 and J usage is TRBJ2-1; D gene ambiguous. CDR1 and CDR2 (germline): MNHEY, SMNVEV (reference sequence). The V gene lost 4 bases and the J gene lost 0 bases, with 10 bases spanning the gap. The CDR3 has 15 amino acids. The CDR3 loop reads CASSSNRFSYNEQFF. The CDR3 DNA is TGTGCCAGCAGTTCCAACAGATTCTCCTACAATGAGCAGTTCTTC.

This chain links TRBV19 with TRBJ1-2, with TRBD1 matching 8 bases. The junction had 13 bases not matched to a gene; V was cut back by 3 bases and J by 7 bases. The germline CDR1 and CDR2 sequences are LNHDA and SQIVND (reference sequence). The CDR3 length is 16 residues. The DNA of the CDR3 is TGTGCCAGTAGTATCGGGCCGAACAGGGGGGGACTTGGCTACACCTTC. Translation gives CASSIGPNRGGLGYTF. The whole variable domain, filled in from reference TRBV19 and TRBJ1-2, reads DGGITQSPKYLFRKEGQNVTLSCEQNLNHDAMYWYRQDPGQGLRLIYYSQIVNDFQKGDIAEGYSVSREKKESFPLTVTSAQKNPTAFYLCASSIGPNRGGLGYTFGSGTRLTVV.

The chain links TRBV5-1 to TRBJ2-7; TRBD2 aligns across 12 bases. CDR3 length: 17 residues. The germline CDR1 and CDR2 sequences are SGHRS and YFSETQ. Losses at the gene ends were 4 bases for V and 2 bases for J; bases not matched to a gene: 10. CDR3 region: CASSPGLAGTSAYEQYF. DNA for the CDR3: TGCGCCAGCAGCCCCGGACTAGCGGGAACATCGGCCTACGAGCAGTACTTC.

This chain connects TRBV4-1 to TRBJ1-1; D is perhaps TRBD1 (6 bases). CDR3 length equals 14 residues. Deletions cut 2 bases from V and 5 bases from J, with 12 bases between. Per the germline V gene, CDR1 is MGHRA and CDR2 is YSYEKL. The CDR3: CASSQRDRFTEAFF. The CDR3 bases are TGCGCCAGCAGCCAACGAGACAGGTTTACTGAAGCTTTCTTT.

A remark on this clone: The junction departs from the called germline gene at one end, perhaps through a read error. This chain links TRBV7-7 with TRBJ2-3; 12 nucleotides align to TRBD2. CDR3 length: 15 amino acids. Germline loops: CDR1 SSHAT, CDR2 FNYEAQ (reference sequence). CDR3 region: CASSPSTSGSDTQYF. CDR3 nucleotides: TGTGCTAGCAGCCCGTCGACTAGCGGGAGTGATACGCAGTATTTT.

The chain uses TRBV6-4 and TRBJ1-1, with 8 nucleotides matching TRBD1. The CDR3 loop spans 14 amino acids. Germline CDR1 is MRHNA and CDR2 is SNTAGT. With 5 bases clipped from V and 1 base from J, the junction kept 3 bases outside the gene matches. The CDR3 is CASSPQGGNTEAFF. In nucleotides, the CDR3 is TGTGCCAGCAGTCCACAGGGGGGGAACACTGAAGCTTTCTTT.

The chain couples TRBV9 to TRBJ2-7; 7 bases align to TRBD2. The CDR3 consists of 14 residues. Germline V CDR1 and CDR2: SGDLS, YYNGEE. Germline trimming cut 1 base from V and 2 bases from J; bases unmatched to any gene: 3. Written as DNA, the CDR3 is TGTGCCAGCAGCGTACTAGCGGATACCTACGAGCAGTACTTC. Translating it yields CASSVLADTYEQYF.

The rearrangement links TRBV9 to TRBJ2-1; tentatively, D is TRBD2 (6 bases). V shed 0 bases and J shed 7 bases, with 14 bases lying between them. The germline gives CDR1 SGDLS, CDR2 YYNGEE. The CDR3 runs 15 residues. CDR3 in amino acids: CASSVEHGTLNEQFF. CDR3 sequence (DNA): TGTGCCAGCAGCGTAGAACACGGGACTTTAAATGAGCAGTTCTTC.

This chain connects TRBV11-2 to TRBJ1-3; 9 bases fit TRBD1. Germline V gene data show CDR1 as SGHAT and CDR2 as FQNNGV. The CDR3 consists of 16 residues. Trimming removed 4 bases from V and 3 bases from J; junction bases left unmatched: 7. CDR3 amino acids: CASSSQQGAYGNTIYF. In DNA form, the CDR3 reads TGTGCCAGCAGCTCCCAACAGGGGGCGTATGGAAACACCATATATTTT.

This chain joins TRBV28 and TRBJ1-6; 8 bases match TRBD1. V trimming: 7 bases; J trimming: 10 bases; junction bases outside the gene matches: 9. CDR3 length equals 14 residues. Germline loops: CDR1 MDHEN, CDR2 SYDVKM. The CDR3 region has the DNA TGTGCCAGCACCGTCGGGACAGGCCAATCACCCCTCCACTTT. This encodes CASTVGTGQSPLHF.

The rearrangement joins TRBV6-4 to TRBJ1-6; unclear D gene. Germline loops: CDR1 MRHNA, CDR2 SNTAGT. Trimming took off 3 bases at V and 0 bases at J, with 12 bases between the two ends. This CDR3 has 17 residues. DNA of the CDR3: TGTGCCAGCAGTGAAGACTCGTTTCGCTCCTATAATTCACCCCTCCACTTT. Translated: CASSEDSFRSYNSPLHF.

This sequence joins TRBV7-9 and TRBJ1-5; possibly TRBD1 for D (5 bases). V lost 4 bases and J lost 5, with 15 bases in between. Per germline, CDR1 SEHNR and CDR2 FQNEAQ (reference sequence). CDR3 length equals 15 residues. The CDR3 loop is CASSSSGLGDQPQHF. DNA of the CDR3: TGTGCCAGCAGCTCCTCAGGGTTAGGGGATCAGCCCCAGCATTTT.

V and J are TRBV27 and TRBJ2-7; a possible D gene is TRBD2 (6 bases). The CDR3 runs 11 residues. V was shortened by 8 bases and J by 7 bases, with 12 bases between the two germline ends. Germline assignment: CDR1 MNHEY and CDR2 SMNVEV (reference sequence). This CDR3 reads CASQGGREQYF. The CDR3 nucleotides are TGTGCCAGCCAGGGAGGTAGGGAGCAGTACTTC.